Detailed here is one TCR beta chain. The data belong to a study of brain T cells in children with intractable seizures. Assay: immunoSEQ multiplex PCR; the TCRdb copy retains only in-frame clones and omits some. The data hold about 76,000 clones, with 85% to 95% observed a single time. The V end was cut by 3 bases, the J end by 0 bases, with 6 bases between. The CDR3 runs to 14 residues. Looked up from germline, CDR1 is SEHNR and CDR2 is FQNEAQ (reference sequence). Before surgery, patients took at least one anti-epileptic drug. The sample consisted of peripheral blood, taken at surgery. The TCR was taken from a boy under three years old with tuberous sclerosis and intractable seizures. V is TRBV7-9 and J is TRBJ1-3; no firm D call. CDR3 region: CASSLTNSGNTIYF. As DNA, the CDR3 is TGTGCCAGCAGCTTGACAAACTCTGGAAACACCATATATTTT.